The source of this T cell receptor beta chain is a study of vaccination effects on CD4 cells after COVID-19. Antigen-specific CD4+ T cells were expanded with viral peptide pools in the ViraFEST assay before sequencing. Following culture for around 9 days, CD4+ T cells were isolated. According to the study, vaccine recipients showed no prior SARS-CoV-2 infection and negative nucleocapsid antibodies. Produced via immunoSEQ multiplex PCR; TCRdb's table is partial and in-frame only. The table has more than 30,000 clones, about three fifths seen once. Remarks on this clone: Its antigen is not known.

The CDR3 sequence is 14 residues long. J was trimmed by 4 bases and V by 6 bases; bases with no gene match: 5. Germline V gene lookup returns CDR1 SNHLY and CDR2 FYNNEI. This sequence joins TRBV2 and TRBJ1-4, with 7 nucleotides matching TRBD1. The source of this sequence is a human donor who received a COVID-19 vaccine. Sequencing was performed on CD4+ T cells from PBMCs cultured with HCoV-OC43 spike peptides, taken before COVID-19 vaccination. Documented subset: HCoV-OC43 spike overlapping peptide pool stimulation. CDR3 amino acids: CASSWDSINEKLFF. CDR3 sequence (DNA): TGTGCCAGCAGCTGGGACAGCATTAATGAAAAACTGTTTTTT.